This TCR beta chain originates from a study of blood T cell repertoires in COVID-19. The assay was immunoSEQ multiplex PCR, and TCRdb's table has in-frame clones only and misses some. The repertoire holds under 250,000 clones, around four fifths seen once, with 27% in the top ten. This receptor was taken from a middle-aged man with acute or convalescent COVID-19. Material: peripheral blood.

CDR3 region: CAWSTQGHTEAFF. CDR3 bases: TGTGCCTGGAGTACCCAGGGGCACACTGAAGCTTTCTTT. V gene TRBV30 combines with J gene TRBJ1-1, with D maybe TRBD1 (6 bases). The CDR3 sequence is 13 residues long. V lost 2 bases and J lost 3, with 10 bases in between. Per germline, CDR1 GTSNPN and CDR2 SVGIG (reference sequence).